Below are 14 T cell receptor beta chains sequenced from a single sample in a study of blood T cell repertoires in COVID-19. Profiled with immunoSEQ multiplex PCR; TCRdb holds only in-frame clones, not every one. The top ten hold approximately 18% of the sample, which has roughly 150,000 clones, about four fifths seen once. Sample: peripheral blood. Every receptor here comes from a woman aged 70-85 years who had recovered from COVID-19.

This sequence joins TRBV5-6 and TRBJ1-1; D gene uncertain. CDR3 length equals 11 residues. The V gene's germline CDR1 is SGHDT and CDR2 YYEEEE. V was cut by 2 bases and J by 9 bases, with 8 bases left in between. The CDR3 here is CASSLEQKAFF. The CDR3 DNA reads TGTGCCAGCAGCTTAGAACAGAAAGCTTTCTTT.

This clone was detected only a few times. This chain's CDR3 is CASSHRIGTGRLETQYF. CDR3 coding DNA: TGTGCCAGCAGCCACCGAATTGGGACAGGGCGTTTGGAGACCCAGTACTTC. The V gene is TRBV14, the J gene TRBJ2-5; 9 bases match TRBD1. The CDR3 has 17 residues. The V gene's germline CDR1 is SGHDN and CDR2 FVKESK. V was clipped by 3 bases and J by 5 bases; unmatched bases: 13. Drawing the rest from reference TRBV14 and TRBJ2-5, the complete variable domain is EAGVTQFPSHSVIEKGQTVTLRCDPISGHDNLYWYRRVMGKEIKFLLHFVKESKQDESGMPNNRFLAERTGGTYSTLKVQPAELEDSGVYFCASSHRIGTGRLETQYFGPGTRLLVL.

This chain connects TRBV6-6 to TRBJ1-1, with TRBD1 matching 9 bases. The CDR3 consists of 14 residues. CDR1 and CDR2 (germline): MNHNY, SVGAGI (reference sequence). J lost 5 bases, V lost 5 bases, and 6 bases had no gene match. This CDR3 is CASSTGGARTEAFF. As DNA, the CDR3 is TGTGCCAGCAGTACAGGGGGCGCGAGGACTGAAGCTTTCTTT.

The chain combines TRBV10-3 with TRBJ1-3; no firm D call. V was pared by 4 bases and J by 2 bases, with 9 bases between. CDR1 and CDR2 (germline): ENHRY, SYGVKD. The CDR3 sequence is 14 residues long. The CDR3 spells CAISGLRAGNTIYF. The CDR3 DNA sequence: TGTGCCATCAGTGGACTGCGCGCTGGAAACACCATATATTTT.

Written as DNA, the CDR3 is TGTGCCAGCAGTCGGGGGACGGCTGGAAACACCATATATTTT. Its translation is CASSRGTAGNTIYF. The rearrangement uses TRBV6-2 or TRBV6-3 and TRBJ1-3, with TRBD1 as a possible D gene (5 bases). V was trimmed by 5 bases and J by 2 bases, leaving 10 bases between them. Germline V lookup: CDR1 MNHEY, CDR2 SVGEGT. This CDR3 region has 14 residues.

Note on this clone: This CDR3 is also generated by other DNA sequences in the sample. The chain recombines TRBV3-1 (or the pseudogene TRBV3-2) with TRBJ2-1, with 11 bases fitting TRBD2. Germline loops: CDR1 LGHDT, CDR2 YNNKEL (reference sequence). The CDR3 is 15 amino acids. V shed 4 bases, J shed 6 bases, and the junction held 5 bases outside the gene matches. Here the CDR3 reads CASSPGLAGGNEQFF. CDR3 bases: TGTGCCAGCAGCCCTGGACTAGCGGGTGGCAATGAGCAGTTCTTC.

The V gene is TRBV6-5, the J gene TRBJ2-5; a weak D match, TRBD2 (6 bases). Trimming stripped 2 bases from V and 5 bases from J, with 12 bases between. Germline V gene sequence: CDR1 MNHEY, CDR2 SVGAGI. The CDR3 length is 14 residues. The CDR3 protein is CASSYAGRVETQYF. The DNA of the CDR3 is TGTGCCAGCAGTTACGCGGGGCGGGTGGAGACCCAGTACTTC.

The chain carries TRBV28 and TRBJ2-1, with TRBD2 matching over 14 bases. This CDR3 spans 18 amino acids. Germline CDR1 is MDHEN and CDR2 is SYDVKM. Trimming removed 11 bases from V and 4 bases from J; junction bases left unmatched: 16. CDR3 coding DNA: TGTGCCGCAATCTCATTACCCGGGACTAGCGGGAGTTACAATGAGCAGTTCTTC. It codes for CAAISLPGTSGSYNEQFF. Full variable domain (missing parts from reference TRBV28 and TRBJ2-1): DVKVTQSSRYLVKRTGEKVFLECVQDMDHENMFWYRQDPGLGLRLIYFSYDVKMKEKGDIPEGYSVSREKKERFSLILESASTNQTSMYLCAAISLPGTSGSYNEQFFGPGTRLTVL.

The V call is TRBV5-8, the J call TRBJ2-7, with D maybe TRBD2 (5 bases). The CDR3 runs 12 residues. Per germline, CDR1 SGHTS and CDR2 YDEGEE. Trimming removed 4 bases from V and 4 bases from J, with 9 bases in between. The DNA for the CDR3 is TGTGCCAGCAGCCTCGGCGGGTACGAGCAGTACTTC. Amino acid sequence: CASSLGGYEQYF.

V is TRBV24-1 and J is TRBJ2-7, with D perhaps matching TRBD2 (6 bases). Trimming stripped 2 bases from V and 0 bases from J, with 16 bases between. Germline V CDR1 and CDR2: KGHDR, SFDVKD. The CDR3 consists of 17 residues. CDR3 DNA sequence: TGTGCCACCAGTGATTCCGGTGAGGGGACTTTCTCCTACGAGCAGTACTTC. Translated: CATSDSGEGTFSYEQYF.

The chain uses TRBV15 and TRBJ1-3; D gene uncertain. CDR3 size: 16 residues. With 1 base removed from V and 4 bases from J, the gap between germline ends came to 14 bases. The germline gives CDR1 LNHNV, CDR2 YYDKDF (reference sequence). The CDR3 bases are TGTGCCACCAGCAGAGCCCCTGGGCAAGGCGGAAACACCATATATTTT. Encoded protein: CATSRAPGQGGNTIYF.

This clone was counted a single time. The J gene is TRBJ1-2, the V gene TRBV6-4; 9 bases match TRBD1. The V gene end was trimmed by 8 bases and the J gene end by 8 bases; junction bases not matched to a gene: 12. The germline V gene has CDR1 MRHNA and CDR2 SNTAGT. This CDR3 region has 14 residues. The CDR3 loop is CASSNTGGAFGYTF. The DNA of the CDR3 is TGTGCCAGCTCAAACACAGGGGGCGCGTTCGGCTACACCTTC.

The chain couples TRBV5-4 to TRBJ1-3; possibly TRBD1 for D (6 bases). Germline V gene lookup returns CDR1 SGHNT and CDR2 YYREEE (reference sequence). V lost 3 bases and J 0 bases, leaving 10 bases between the germline ends. The CDR3 spans 15 residues. The CDR3 coding sequence is TGTGCCAGCAGCTCCACAGGGTCCTCTGGAAACACCATATATTTT. Translation gives CASSSTGSSGNTIYF.

This clone was seen once. The rearrangement links TRBV6-6 to TRBJ1-5; 7 bases are shared with TRBD1. The germline gives CDR1 MNHNY, CDR2 SVGAGI (reference sequence). The CDR3 extends over 14 amino acids. V gave up 6 bases and J gave up 3 bases; unmatched junction bases: 5. Here the CDR3 DNA reads TGTGCCAGCAGCGACAGGGCCTACAATCAGCCCCAGCATTTT. It codes for CASSDRAYNQPQHF.